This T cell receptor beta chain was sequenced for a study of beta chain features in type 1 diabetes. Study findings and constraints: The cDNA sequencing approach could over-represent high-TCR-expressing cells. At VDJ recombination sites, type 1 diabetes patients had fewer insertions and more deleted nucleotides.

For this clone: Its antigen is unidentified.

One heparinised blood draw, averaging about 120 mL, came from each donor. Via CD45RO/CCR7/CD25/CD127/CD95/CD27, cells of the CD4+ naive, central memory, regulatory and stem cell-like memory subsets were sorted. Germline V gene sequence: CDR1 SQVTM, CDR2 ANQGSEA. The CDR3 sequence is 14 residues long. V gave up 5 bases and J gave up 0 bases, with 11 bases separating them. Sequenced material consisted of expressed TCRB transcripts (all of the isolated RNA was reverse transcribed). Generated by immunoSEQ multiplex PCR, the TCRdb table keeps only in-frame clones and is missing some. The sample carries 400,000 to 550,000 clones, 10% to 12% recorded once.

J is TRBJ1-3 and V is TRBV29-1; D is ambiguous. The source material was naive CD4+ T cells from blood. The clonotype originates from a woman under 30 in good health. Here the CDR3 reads CSVRGSGSGNTIYF. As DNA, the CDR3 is TGCAGCGTTCGCGGTTCAGGCTCTGGAAACACCATATATTTT.